This T cell receptor beta chain was sequenced for a study of blood T cell repertoires in COVID-19. Libraries were prepared by immunoSEQ multiplex PCR; TCRdb keeps only in-frame clonotypes and omits some of them. There are around 310,000 clones in the sample; approximately 91% occur only once, and over 9% lies in the top ten. Researchers sorted participants into cohorts using their self-reported clinical history. Cohort 3 donors counted as recovered after two negative PCRs, clearance, or resolved symptoms. The table lists this clone with a few counts. Germline CDR1 MNHEY, CDR2 SMNVEV (reference sequence). V was cut by 8 bases and J by 3 bases, with 11 bases left in between. The CDR3 loop spans 13 amino acids.

V is TRBV27 and J is TRBJ2-1; D not resolved. The specimen was PBMCs or T cells enriched from blood (not recorded which). This TCR was recovered from a woman aged 40 to 50 who had recovered from COVID-19. CDR3 sequence reads: CASFSRGYNEQFF. CDR3 DNA sequence: TGTGCCAGCTTCTCCAGAGGCTACAATGAGCAGTTCTTC.